This note documents a single T cell receptor (beta chain) sequence. The germline gives CDR1 SGHTA, CDR2 FQGNSA. Trimming removed 5 bases at V and 4 bases at J, with 18 bases between. This CDR3 is built from 15 residues. The data were obtained in a study of Ad26.COV2.S vaccination and SARS-CoV-2 variants. Sequencing was performed with immunoSEQ multiplex PCR; in TCRdb, only in-frame clones are kept and a portion is missing. The data contain about 350,000 clones, roughly 85% of them singletons. The treatment: 19 received Ad26.COV2.S at low or high dose, single or two shots; several received placebo; per-sample allocation not given. The investigators took samples on day 63 after the first vaccine or placebo injection.

The sequences come from peripheral blood, collected in a trial of Ad26.COV2.S vaccine versus placebo. This TCR was recovered from a person aged 18-60 years who received the Ad26.COV2.S COVID-19 vaccine or a placebo. The J gene is TRBJ2-7, the V gene TRBV7-2, with D perhaps assigned TRBD1 or TRBD2 (5 bases each). In DNA form, the CDR3 reads TGTGCCAGCAGCGCCCGGGACCGTAGAACTTACGAGCAGTACTTC. It codes for CASSARDRRTYEQYF.